Presented here are 27 T cell receptor beta chains from one specimen sequenced in a study of blood T cells in healthy people across ages. For the second PCR, which ran for roughly 6 to 12 cycles, a sample-barcoded 5' primer and a J-beta primer mix were used. MiXCR was run by TCRdb on the 5' RACE reads, yielding one entry per CDR3 protein. The sample lists some 1,800,000 distinct CDR3 sequences, around 40% occurring once. Sequencing was done on a sample of blood. These receptors were taken from a human donor in good health.

The gene calls are TRBV28 and TRBJ1-1; TRBD1 aligns across 7 bases. The V gene's germline CDR1 is MDHEN and CDR2 SYDVKM. The length of the CDR3 is 17 residues. Germline trimming cut 7 bases from V and 1 base from J; bases unmatched to any gene: 15. The CDR3 bases are TGTGCCAGCACTTCATCCCCGGGACAGTTTGGGAACACTGAAGCTTTCTTT. The encoded protein is CASTSSPGQFGNTEAFF.

This clonotype was seen only a few times. The chain has TRBV4-1 and TRBJ1-4, with D unclear. Trimming left V 6 bases short and J 0 bases short, with 8 bases between. CDR3 length equals 14 residues. CDR1 and CDR2 (germline): MGHRA, YSYEKL. The DNA for the CDR3 is TGCGCCAGCAGGACCGAAGCAACTAATGAAAAACTGTTTTTT. Its protein product is CASRTEATNEKLFF.

The gene calls are TRBV28 and TRBJ1-6; tentative D call: TRBD1 (6 bases). The length of the CDR3 is 18 residues. The germline CDR1 and CDR2 sequences are MDHEN and SYDVKM. V was cut by 5 bases and J by 3 bases, with 20 bases left in between. CDR3 DNA sequence: TGTGCCAGCAGTCTCTCGGCTAACAGGGCAGGCTATAATTCACCCCTCCACTTT. Translation: CASSLSANRAGYNSPLHF.

The rearrangement joins TRBV7-9 to TRBJ2-7, with TRBD1 matching 9 bases. The CDR3 extends over 14 amino acids. V lost 5 bases, J lost 5 bases, and 7 bases stayed unmatched. CDR1 and CDR2 (germline): SEHNR, FQNEAQ (reference sequence). CDR3 sequence: CASSRGTGYHEQYF. For the CDR3, the DNA is TGTGCCAGCAGCAGAGGGACAGGGTACCACGAGCAGTACTTC.

The chain employs TRBV20-1 and TRBJ2-5; D gene unclear. Near its end, the DNA agrees better with TRBJ2-7, so the J call may be wrong. Germline V gene sequence: CDR1 DFQATT, CDR2 SNEGSKA (reference sequence). The CDR3 spans 12 residues. The CDR3 protein is CSAEEWSHEQYF. Written as DNA, the CDR3 is TGCAGTGCTGAGGAGTGGTCCCACGAGCAGTACTTC.

The chain links TRBV4-2 to TRBJ2-4; D ambiguous. The DNA end lines up better with TRBJ2-7; the J call may be wrong. The CDR3 covers 15 residues. Germline V CDR1 and CDR2: LGHNA, YNFKEQ. The DNA for the CDR3 is TGTGCCAGCAGCCAAGATAAAGTCACAGTGGGCGAGCAGTACTTC. Its translation: CASSQDKVTVGEQYF.

V is TRBV6-5 and J is TRBJ2-5, with 11 bases fitting TRBD2. The length of the CDR3 is 16 residues. Germline V gives CDR1 MNHEY, CDR2 SVGAGI. J gave up 3 bases and V 4 bases, and 7 bases lay outside the gene matches. The CDR3 reads CASSLLAGAEEETQYF. DNA for the CDR3: TGTGCCAGCAGTTTACTAGCGGGGGCCGAAGAAGAGACCCAGTACTTC.

The chain has TRBV12-3 or TRBV12-4 and TRBJ2-5; 10 nucleotides line up with TRBD2. The CDR3 is made up of 14 amino acids. Germline trimming cut 7 bases from V and 2 bases from J; bases unmatched to any gene: 4. The CDR3 DNA reads TGTGCCAGCACCCGTAGCGGGGGGCAAGAGACCCAGTACTTC. Amino acid sequence: CASTRSGGQETQYF.

This clonotype was counted only a few times. V gene TRBV5-1 combines with J gene TRBJ2-5; 7 nucleotides agree with TRBD2. This CDR3 has 13 residues. Trimming removed 6 bases from V and 11 bases from J; junction bases left unmatched: 13. CDR1 and CDR2 from the germline V gene are SGHRS and YFSETQ. The CDR3 sequence: CASTEPHAGEQYF. CDR3 sequence (DNA): TGCGCCAGCACCGAGCCCCACGCGGGAGAGCAGTACTTC.

This clonotype was counted ten times or more. The chain is built from TRBV6-5 and TRBJ2-1, with 7 bases aligning to TRBD2. This CDR3 region has 16 residues. Losses at the gene ends were 0 bases for V and 1 base for J; bases not matched to a gene: 3. The V gene's germline CDR1 is MNHEY and CDR2 SVGAGI. CDR3 nucleotides: TGTGCCAGCAGTTACTCTGGGGGGGGGTCCTACAATGAGCAGTTCTTC. Its protein is CASSYSGGGSYNEQFF.

The chain carries TRBV19 and TRBJ2-1; TRBD2 agrees at 13 bases. Germline V gives CDR1 LNHDA, CDR2 SQIVND (reference sequence). J lost 3 bases, V lost 5 bases, and 16 bases had no gene match. The CDR3 has 20 residues. The CDR3 is CASSAHKRLAGGPNYNEQFF. In DNA form, the CDR3 reads TGTGCCAGTAGTGCACATAAGCGACTAGCGGGGGGCCCAAACTACAATGAGCAGTTCTTC.

The chain joins TRBV24-1 to TRBJ2-3; D possibly corresponds to TRBD1 (6 bases). Germline loops: CDR1 KGHDR, CDR2 SFDVKD. This CDR3 comprises 16 residues. The ends were cut back, 4 bases at V and 5 bases at J, with 18 bases in the middle. The CDR3 reads CATSEGYRELKDTQYF. In DNA form, the CDR3 reads TGTGCCACCAGTGAAGGATACAGGGAGCTAAAAGATACGCAGTATTTT.

CDR3 residues: CASSLGLAGGVNEQFF. The CDR3 DNA reads TGTGCCAGCAGCTTAGGACTAGCGGGGGGGGTCAATGAGCAGTTCTTC. This chain links TRBV7-2 with TRBJ2-1; 14 bases map to TRBD2. Germline V gene lookup returns CDR1 SGHTA and CDR2 FQGNSA. The CDR3 runs 16 residues. The junction had 2 bases not matched to a gene; V was cut back by 1 base and J by 6 bases.

The chain has TRBV28 and TRBJ2-7; D unresolved. Germline CDR1 MDHEN, CDR2 SYDVKM. The CDR3 consists of 13 residues. V shed 5 bases and J shed 2 bases, with 10 bases lying between them. The CDR3 coding sequence is TGTGCCAGCAGTGGACCGAGAACCTACGAGCAGTACTTC. Its protein is CASSGPRTYEQYF.

The V and J genes are TRBV4-3 and TRBJ1-5; D not certain. The length of the CDR3 is 14 residues. Trimming left V 0 bases short and J 5 bases short, with 8 bases between. From germline, CDR1 is LGHNA and CDR2 YSLEER. The CDR3 DNA is TGCGCCAGCAGCCAAGATTCTCGGGATCAGCCCCAGCATTTT. This gives the protein CASSQDSRDQPQHF.

This sequence joins TRBV5-5 and TRBJ2-6, with D perhaps matching TRBD1 (6 bases). V lost 3 bases to trimming and J lost 0 bases, with 25 bases between them. Germline assignment: CDR1 SGHKS and CDR2 YYEKEE (reference sequence). The CDR3 totals 21 residues. CDR3 sequence: CASSSLDRIQKGLSGANVLTF. The CDR3, as DNA: TGTGCCAGCAGCTCCTTGGACAGAATCCAAAAAGGGCTCTCTGGGGCCAACGTCCTGACTTTC.

Only a few counts were recorded for this clonotype. The J gene is TRBJ1-1, the V gene TRBV20-1; the D is unclear. V was cut by 3 bases and J by 1 base, with 3 bases left in between. This CDR3 has 11 amino acids. Germline V gene sequence: CDR1 DFQATT, CDR2 SNEGSKA (reference sequence). For the CDR3, the DNA is TGCAGTGCTAGCCAGAACACTGAAGCTTTCTTT. It codes for CSASQNTEAFF.

The rearrangement joins TRBV24-1 to TRBJ2-1, with a tentative D call TRBD1 (6 bases). The germline V gene has CDR1 KGHDR and CDR2 SFDVKD. V was pared by 3 bases and J by 9 bases, with 14 bases between. The CDR3 totals 14 residues. The CDR3 spells CATSDRQVVAEQFF. CDR3 DNA sequence: TGTGCCACCAGTGATAGACAGGTCGTGGCTGAGCAGTTCTTC.

This clonotype was found a few times. The chain combines TRBV20-1 with TRBJ2-5; 12 bases are shared with TRBD2. The DNA end is more similar to TRBJ2-7, so the J call may be wrong. The CDR3 is 13 amino acids. The germline CDR1 and CDR2 sequences are DFQATT and SNEGSKA (reference sequence). CDR3 nucleotides: TGCAGTGCTCCTAGCGGGGGGGCTTACGAGCAGTACTTC. This sequence encodes CSAPSGGAYEQYF.

This clonotype occurred a few times. The CDR3 DNA is TGTGCCAGCAGCCCCACCCCGGGACAGGGGGCCGGTACGCAGTATTTT. It encodes CASSPTPGQGAGTQYF. The V gene is TRBV3-1, the J gene TRBJ2-3; 12 positions agree with TRBD1. CDR1 is LGHDT and CDR2 is YNNKEL in the germline V gene (reference sequence). With V trimmed by 4 bases and J by 8 bases, 10 bases remained unmatched. The CDR3 length is 16 residues.

The table lists this clonotype with a few counts. As DNA, the CDR3 is TGTGCCAGCATGTCCCCGGGACGGACCTATGAAAAACTGTTTTTT. It is translated as CASMSPGRTYEKLFF. The genes are TRBV6-5 and TRBJ1-4; weak D call: TRBD1 (5 bases). The germline V and J ends were trimmed by 7 bases and 6 bases, with 18 bases remaining between them. The CDR3 runs to 15 residues. Germline assignment: CDR1 MNHEY and CDR2 SVGAGI.

This clonotype was found many times. The chain is built from TRBV6-1 and TRBJ2-1; D remains ambiguous. V was pared by 6 bases and J by 0 bases, with 6 bases between. The germline V gene has CDR1 MNHNS and CDR2 SASEGT. This CDR3 spans 13 amino acids. The CDR3 region is CASSRSSYNEQFF. CDR3 bases: TGTGCCAGCAGCAGGAGCTCCTACAATGAGCAGTTCTTC.

The chain couples TRBV20-1 to TRBJ2-5, with D possibly matching TRBD2 (7 bases). Judging by the DNA end, TRBJ2-7 fits better; the J call may be wrong. There are 15 residues in the CDR3. CDR1 is DFQATT and CDR2 is SNEGSKA in the germline V gene (reference sequence). The CDR3 bases are TGCAGCGCAATGGGTTTGTGGAGGGGGGGAAACGAGCAGTACTTC. Translating it yields CSAMGLWRGGNEQYF.

The V gene is TRBV5-1, the J gene TRBJ2-7; TRBD2 matches 12 bases. CDR3 length: 15 amino acids. V shed 0 bases, J shed 7 bases, and the junction held 5 bases outside the gene matches. Germline-derived CDR1 and CDR2 are SGHRS and YFSETQ. This CDR3 reads CASSLVTSGGNEQYF. CDR3 nucleotide sequence: TGCGCCAGCAGCTTGGTGACTAGCGGGGGCAATGAGCAGTACTTC. The variable domain in full, completed from reference TRBV5-1 and TRBJ2-7, reads KAGVTQTPRYLIKTRGQQVTLSCSPISGHRSVSWYQQTPGQGLQFLFEYFSETQRNKGNFPGRFSGRQFSNSRSEMNVSTLELGDSALYLCASSLVTSGGNEQYFGPGTRLTVT.

This chain links TRBV6-2 or TRBV6-3 with TRBJ2-1, with D unresolved. Trimming stripped 1 base from V and 6 bases from J, with 4 bases between. The CDR3 is 12 residues long. CDR1 is MNHEY and CDR2 is SVGEGT in the germline V gene. The CDR3 loop reads CASSYWLNEQFF. CDR3 coding DNA: TGTGCCAGCAGTTACTGGCTCAATGAGCAGTTCTTC.

Ten or more counts support this clonotype. The chain combines TRBV29-1 with TRBJ2-1; D possibly matches TRBD1 or TRBD2 (6 bases each). The CDR3 totals 15 residues. The germline CDR1 and CDR2 sequences are SQVTM and ANQGSEA. With 5 bases removed from V and 4 bases from J, the gap between germline ends came to 18 bases. The DNA of the CDR3 is TGCAGCGTTTCTACAGGGACTCGGGAATACAATGAGCAGTTCTTC. It encodes CSVSTGTREYNEQFF.

This sequence joins TRBV2 and TRBJ2-1; D unresolved. V was pared by 0 bases and J by 0 bases, with 9 bases between. The CDR3 extends over 16 amino acids. Per the germline V gene, CDR1 is SNHLY and CDR2 is FYNNEI. The chain's CDR3 is CASSEARPLSYNEQFF. Written as DNA, the CDR3 is TGTGCCAGCAGTGAAGCACGGCCCCTCTCCTACAATGAGCAGTTCTTC.